Below, 28 T cell receptor beta chains from the same sample are listed, as sequenced in a study of T cell responses to AZD1222 COVID-19 vaccine. Assay used: immunoSEQ multiplex PCR; TCRdb lists only in-frame clones, some missing. The sample includes 130,000 to 150,000 clones, approximately 90% seen only once; the top ten take 3.8%. The source material was peripheral blood, sampled 28 days after the second AZD1222 dose. Receptors originate from an adult who received the AZD1222 COVID-19 vaccine.

The chain employs TRBV11-1 and TRBJ1-2; D perhaps matches TRBD1 (5 bases). CDR3 length equals 13 residues. Germline values: CDR1 SGHAT, CDR2 FQDESV (reference sequence). The V end was cut by 2 bases, the J end by 6 bases, with 10 bases between. The CDR3 sequence: CASSLSGGDGYTF. The CDR3 nucleotides are TGTGCCAGCAGCTTATCGGGGGGAGATGGCTACACCTTC.

V is TRBV7-2 and J is TRBJ2-2; D not resolved. From germline, CDR1 is SGHTA and CDR2 FQGNSA. The CDR3 consists of 17 residues. V lost 5 bases to trimming and J lost 0 bases, with 16 bases between them. CDR3 sequence reads: CASSLHPTGPNTGELFF. The CDR3 DNA sequence: TGTGCCAGCAGCCTTCATCCGACTGGCCCGAACACCGGGGAGCTGTTTTTT. Drawing the rest from reference TRBV7-2 and TRBJ2-2, the complete variable domain is GAGVSQSPSNKVTEKGKDVELRCDPISGHTALYWYRQSLGQGLEFLIYFQGNSAPDKSGLPSDRFSAERTGGSVSTLTIQRTQQEDSAVYLCASSLHPTGPNTGELFFGEGSRLTVL.

The chain is built from TRBV27 and TRBJ1-6; 11 bases are shared with TRBD1. The V segment lost 6 bases and the J segment 7 bases; nucleotides outside the gene matches: 2. CDR3 size: 14 residues. Germline V gives CDR1 MNHEY, CDR2 SMNVEV (reference sequence). The chain's CDR3 is CASRGDRGNSPLHF. In DNA, the CDR3 is TGTGCCAGCAGAGGGGACAGGGGGAATTCACCCCTCCACTTT.

The chain is built from TRBV19 and TRBJ1-4, with D possibly TRBD1 on 5 matching bases. The germline V gene encodes CDR1 LNHDA and CDR2 SQIVND (reference sequence). The CDR3 runs to 16 residues. Trimming cost V 5 bases and J 1 base, with 14 bases left between them. Written as DNA, the CDR3 is TGTGCCAGTAGTTCGGGGCAGCTTGTAACTAATGAAAAACTGTTTTTT. Amino acids: CASSSGQLVTNEKLFF.

J is TRBJ2-7 and V is TRBV21-1. TRBV21-1 is deemed a pseudogene. The CDR3 is made up of 14 amino acids. In DNA, the CDR3 is TGTGCCAGCAGCAAACATAAGGTCCTATACGAGCAGTACTTC. Translated: CASSKHKVLYEQYF.

The chain uses TRBV11-2 and TRBJ2-1; no firm D call. V was cut by 0 bases and J by 7 bases, with 10 bases left in between. The CDR3 covers 14 residues. Germline CDR1 is SGHAT and CDR2 is FQNNGV. DNA for the CDR3: TGTGCCAGCAGCTTAGAGAGGACGGAGAATGAGCAGTTCTTC. It codes for CASSLERTENEQFF.

The chain has TRBV30 and TRBJ2-3; TRBD2 matches at 8 bases. Germline V gene sequence: CDR1 GTSNPN, CDR2 SVGIG (reference sequence). CDR3 length: 14 amino acids. V lost 4 bases and J lost 2; bases outside the gene matches: 5. CDR3 nucleotides: TGTGCCTGGATGGGGCGGGGGGACACAGATACGCAGTATTTT. Amino acid sequence: CAWMGRGDTDTQYF.

The V gene is TRBV5-4, the J gene TRBJ1-2; D gene uncertain. V gave up 0 bases and J gave up 7 bases, with 16 bases separating them. Per the germline V gene, CDR1 is SGHNT and CDR2 is YYREEE (reference sequence). The CDR3 is 15 amino acids. The CDR3 is CASSLDGRLRSGYTF. In DNA form, the CDR3 reads TGTGCCAGCAGCTTGGACGGACGGTTGAGGAGTGGCTACACCTTC.

J is TRBJ1-4 and V is TRBV2, with 7 bases that match TRBD1. CDR3 length equals 16 residues. Germline V gene lookup returns CDR1 SNHLY and CDR2 FYNNEI. V trimming: 6 bases; J trimming: 10 bases; junction bases outside the gene matches: 17. CDR3 nucleotide sequence: TGTGCCAGCAGCTGGGTTGCGGGACAGCGGCCCCTAAAACTGTTTTTT. As protein: CASSWVAGQRPLKLFF.

This clone showed up just a few times. The chain joins TRBV27 to TRBJ2-1; D is ambiguous. CDR1 and CDR2 (germline): MNHEY, SMNVEV (reference sequence). V was trimmed by 5 bases and J by 3 bases, leaving 8 bases between them. The CDR3 contains 13 residues. The DNA for the CDR3 is TGTGCCAGCAGTACCCCCGACTACAATGAGCAGTTCTTC. It specifies CASSTPDYNEQFF.

This chain links TRBV7-8 with TRBJ2-7, with 7 positions matching TRBD1. The trim removed 1 base at V and 2 bases at J, leaving 5 bases unmatched. The germline gives CDR1 SGHVS, CDR2 FQNEAQ. CDR3 length: 15 amino acids. The CDR3 region is CASSLVPGQPYEQYF. The DNA for the CDR3 is TGTGCCAGCAGCTTAGTACCGGGACAGCCCTACGAGCAGTACTTC.

The J gene is TRBJ1-2, the V gene TRBV11-2, with 8 bases fitting TRBD1. CDR3 length: 14 amino acids. Germline values: CDR1 SGHAT, CDR2 FQNNGV. After removal of 1 base from V and 8 bases from J, the junction contained 6 bases not matched to a gene. The CDR3 region is CASSLAGGAGGYTF. CDR3 sequence (DNA): TGTGCCAGCAGCTTAGCAGGGGGCGCAGGAGGCTACACCTTC.

The V and J genes are TRBV27 and TRBJ1-5; possible D gene TRBD1, 6 bases. Trimming removed 5 bases from V and 2 bases from J, with 13 bases in between. Germline-derived CDR1 and CDR2 are MNHEY and SMNVEV (reference sequence). The CDR3 runs to 15 residues. The CDR3 spells CASSRGPGGNQPQHF. The CDR3 DNA reads TGTGCCAGCAGTCGGGGGCCGGGGGGCAATCAGCCCCAGCATTTT.

CDR3 sequence reads: CASSIEKNTEAFF. The DNA for the CDR3 is TGTGCCAGTAGTATAGAGAAGAACACTGAAGCTTTCTTT. The V and J genes are TRBV19 and TRBJ1-1, with D unclear. CDR1 is LNHDA and CDR2 is SQIVND in the germline V gene (reference sequence). Trimming pared 0 bases from V and 1 base from J, leaving 3 bases between. The CDR3 has 13 amino acids.

The V and J genes are TRBV7-2 and TRBJ2-6, with D hard to call. There are 17 residues in the CDR3. V lost 0 bases and J lost 0, with 9 bases in between. Germline CDR1 SGHTA, CDR2 FQGNSA. CDR3 protein: CASSLATVSSGANVLTF. The CDR3 DNA follows: TGTGCCAGCAGCTTAGCCACCGTCAGCTCTGGGGCCAACGTCCTGACTTTC.

The chain is built from TRBV5-8 and TRBJ2-6, with a weak D call TRBD1 (5 bases). The CDR3 has 13 residues. Germline CDR1 SGHTS, CDR2 YDEGEE. V lost 10 bases to trimming and J lost 0 bases, with 8 bases between them. As DNA, the CDR3 is TGTGCCGGGGCCGTCTCTGGGGCCAACGTCCTGACTTTC. It codes for CAGAVSGANVLTF.

This chain connects TRBV27 to TRBJ2-7; the D call may be TRBD1 or TRBD2 (5 bases each). V lost 6 bases and J lost 5, with 11 bases in between. Germline assignment: CDR1 MNHEY and CDR2 SMNVEV (reference sequence). This CDR3 spans 12 amino acids. This chain's CDR3 is CASSILGDEQYF. CDR3 DNA sequence: TGTGCCAGCAGCATACTAGGGGACGAGCAGTACTTC.

V usage is TRBV18 and J usage is TRBJ1-4; D remains ambiguous. Trimming pared 3 bases from V and 5 bases from J, leaving 16 bases between. This CDR3 region has 16 residues. Germline assignment: CDR1 KGHSH and CDR2 LQKENI. This CDR3 reads CASSPRTERRNEKLFF. Written as DNA, the CDR3 is TGTGCCAGCTCACCCCGGACGGAGAGGAGGAATGAAAAACTGTTTTTT.

This clone has a handful of counts. The chain links TRBV30 to TRBJ2-6; 9 nucleotides align to TRBD1. The germline V gene has CDR1 GTSNPN and CDR2 SVGIG (reference sequence). The CDR3 has 16 amino acids. V was clipped by 2 bases and J by 2 bases; unmatched bases: 4. CDR3 amino acids: CAWSRDRGAGANVLTF. The CDR3 DNA reads TGTGCCTGGAGTAGAGACAGGGGGGCTGGGGCCAACGTCCTGACTTTC.

V usage is TRBV30 and J usage is TRBJ1-2; 8 bases align to TRBD1. The germline CDR1 and CDR2 sequences are GTSNPN and SVGIG (reference sequence). The J segment lost 2 bases and the V segment lost 8 bases, leaving 4 bases of the junction unmatched. The CDR3 totals 12 residues. CDR3 protein: CATRDRNYGYTF. In DNA form, the CDR3 reads TGTGCCACGAGGGACAGGAACTATGGCTACACCTTC. The full variable domain, completed using reference TRBV30 and TRBJ1-2, is SQTIHQWPATLVQPVGSPLSLECTVEGTSNPNLYWYRQAAGRGLQLLFYSVGIGQISSEVPQNLSASRPQDRQFILSSKKLLLSDSGFYLCATRDRNYGYTFGSGTRLTVV.

The chain combines TRBV27 with TRBJ1-1; TRBD1 agrees at 7 bases. The V segment lost 5 bases and the J segment 0 bases; nucleotides outside the gene matches: 18. The CDR3 contains 19 residues. The V gene's germline CDR1 is MNHEY and CDR2 SMNVEV (reference sequence). The CDR3 here is CASSPKWTGEFEMNTEAFF. CDR3 DNA: TGTGCCAGCAGTCCCAAATGGACAGGTGAGTTTGAGATGAACACTGAAGCTTTCTTT.

The J gene is TRBJ2-3, the V gene TRBV4-1, with unresolved D. Trimming took 3 bases from V and 6 from J, leaving 16 bases between them. Germline CDR1 MGHRA, CDR2 YSYEKL. This CDR3 has 15 residues. The CDR3 DNA is TGCGCCAGCAGCCACCCTCCCCAATCCCGGGATACGCAGTATTTT. As protein: CASSHPPQSRDTQYF.

The chain links TRBV4-2 to TRBJ1-2, with D unresolved. This CDR3 contains 16 residues. The V gene's germline CDR1 is LGHNA and CDR2 YNFKEQ. V was shortened by 4 bases and J by 2 bases, with 17 bases between the two germline ends. The CDR3 protein is CASSPSLVTANYGYTF. CDR3 DNA: TGTGCCAGCAGCCCTTCACTTGTTACAGCCAACTATGGCTACACCTTC.

V gene TRBV6-4 combines with J gene TRBJ1-5; tentative D call: TRBD1 (6 bases). Between the trimmed V and J ends, which lost 5 bases and 2 bases, there was a span of 16 bases. The V gene's germline CDR1 is MRHNA and CDR2 SNTAGT. The CDR3 length is 16 residues. The CDR3 nucleotides are TGTGCCAGCAGTTCTTTTACAGGGTGGCGCAATCAGCCCCAGCATTTT. It codes for CASSSFTGWRNQPQHF.

CDR3: CASSPFFAGSPLHF. Here the CDR3 DNA reads TGTGCCAGCAGCCCCTTTTTCGCCGGTTCACCCCTCCACTTT. The chain has TRBV21-1 and TRBJ1-6. TRBV21-1 is an annotated pseudogene. The CDR3 has 14 residues.

This rearrangement joins TRBV11-3 to TRBJ1-1; D gene unclear. Trimming removed 1 base at V and 4 bases at J, with 10 bases between. Germline values: CDR1 SGHNT, CDR2 YENEEA. The length of the CDR3 is 14 residues. This CDR3 reads CASSLGAGVTEAFF. The CDR3 bases are TGTGCCAGCAGCTTAGGGGCCGGGGTCACTGAAGCTTTCTTT.

The chain has TRBV11-2 and TRBJ2-3, with 8 nucleotides matching TRBD1. Germline values: CDR1 SGHAT, CDR2 FQNNGV. Losses at the gene ends were 4 bases for V and 4 bases for J; bases not matched to a gene: 4. The CDR3 totals 14 residues. The chain's CDR3 is CASSSDRGADTQYF. The CDR3 DNA reads TGTGCCAGCAGCTCAGACAGGGGTGCAGATACGCAGTATTTT.

The chain has TRBV30 and TRBJ2-3; TRBD2 aligns across 7 bases. The CDR3 runs 14 residues. Per germline, CDR1 GTSNPN and CDR2 SVGIG (reference sequence). Trimming at V came to 6 bases and at J to 0 bases, leaving 6 bases not matched to a gene. CDR3 in amino acids: CACSGLISTDTQYF. CDR3 bases: TGTGCCTGCTCGGGACTAATCAGCACAGATACGCAGTATTTT.